The 13 T cell receptor beta chains below were found in one sample sequenced in a study of shared clonotypes between healthy human individuals. Repertoires were generated with immunoSEQ multiplex PCR, while TCRdb's copy carries only in-frame clones and drops some. The table has fewer than 350,000 clones, roughly 91% seen once. The material sequenced was memory CD8+ T cells sorted from blood. The sample's subset: CD45RO+ cells pooled with CCR7-negative TemRA cells. The receptors here all came from a man between 18 and 35 years old in good health.

As to this clone: Other DNA sequences in the sample encode the same CDR3. The chain recombines TRBV13 with TRBJ1-1; no firm D call. Germline loops: CDR1 PRHDT, CDR2 FYEKMQ (reference sequence). Trimming stripped 2 bases from V and 2 bases from J, with 3 bases between. This CDR3 spans 12 amino acids. CDR3 loop: CASSLLNTEAFF. CDR3 coding DNA: TGTGCCAGCAGCTTACTTAACACTGAAGCTTTCTTT.

The V call is TRBV7-9, the J call TRBJ1-4; tentatively, D is TRBD1 (5 bases). The ends were cut back, 5 bases at V and 4 bases at J, with 14 bases in the middle. The CDR3 has 15 amino acids. The germline V gene has CDR1 SEHNR and CDR2 FQNEAQ (reference sequence). CDR3 DNA sequence: TGTGCCAGCAGCGCAGCACAGGACTTTAATGAAAAACTGTTTTTT. Its translation: CASSAAQDFNEKLFF.

The V gene is TRBV7-6, the J gene TRBJ2-7; 8 nucleotides match TRBD1. Germline V gives CDR1 SGHVS, CDR2 FNYEAQ. The CDR3 totals 15 residues. The junction had 9 bases not matched to a gene; V was cut back by 5 bases and J by 3 bases. CDR3 residues: CASSPRTGLDYEQYF. CDR3 coding DNA: TGTGCCAGCAGCCCACGGACAGGGCTGGACTACGAGCAGTACTTC.

The chain recombines TRBV29-1 with TRBJ2-7; possibly TRBD1 or TRBD2 for D (5 bases each). This CDR3 spans 13 amino acids. The V gene lost 5 bases and the J gene lost 4 bases, with 15 bases spanning the gap. CDR1 is SQVTM, CDR2 ANQGSEA, per germline. In DNA, the CDR3 is TGCAGCGTTAAGGAGGATCCAGGGTACGAGCAGTACTTC. Encoded protein: CSVKEDPGYEQYF.

The V gene is TRBV6-1, the J gene TRBJ1-1; 8 bases match TRBD1. The CDR3 runs 14 residues. The V and J ends lost 6 bases and 3 bases, in that order; junction bases with no gene match: 6. In germline, CDR1 is MNHNS, CDR2 SASEGT. CDR3 loop: CASSETGVYTEAFF. CDR3 sequence (DNA): TGTGCCAGCAGCGAGACAGGGGTTTACACTGAAGCTTTCTTT.

The genes are TRBV27 and TRBJ1-2; perhaps TRBD1 as D (6 bases). Germline V lookup: CDR1 MNHEY, CDR2 SMNVEV (reference sequence). The CDR3 totals 14 residues. Deletions cut 0 bases from V and 6 bases from J, with 11 bases between. CDR3 loop: CASSLSGGFDGYTF. The CDR3 bases are TGTGCCAGCAGTTTATCCGGGGGCTTCGATGGCTACACCTTC.

In its sample, this clone was seen once. The chain employs TRBV29-1 and TRBJ2-1; 12 nucleotides agree with TRBD1. The CDR3 spans 14 residues. From germline, CDR1 is SQVTM and CDR2 ANQGSEA. With 3 bases clipped from V and 8 bases from J, the junction kept 5 bases outside the gene matches. CDR3 DNA: TGCAGCGTTGACATAGGGACAGGGGGCGATGAGCAGTTCTTC. This translates into CSVDIGTGGDEQFF.

V gene TRBV6-1 combines with J gene TRBJ2-7; D unresolved. The CDR3 is 15 residues long. Germline CDR1 reads MNHNS; CDR2 reads SASEGT. V was clipped by 2 bases and J by 0 bases, with 11 bases between them. Written as DNA, the CDR3 is TGTGCCAGCAGTGAATCTGGGGTCTTCTCCTACGAGCAGTACTTC. As protein: CASSESGVFSYEQYF.

This rearrangement joins TRBV6-6 to TRBJ2-1; tentatively, D is TRBD2 (6 bases). V lost 6 bases and J 2 bases, leaving 14 bases between the germline ends. CDR1 is MNHNY and CDR2 is SVGAGI in the germline V gene (reference sequence). The CDR3 consists of 15 residues. CDR3 loop: CASSLSGPAYNEQFF. CDR3 sequence (DNA): TGTGCCAGCAGCCTCAGCGGGCCCGCCTACAATGAGCAGTTCTTC.

The V gene is TRBV28, the J gene TRBJ2-7; TRBD1 is a possible D gene (6 bases). The germline V and J ends were trimmed by 5 bases and 9 bases, with 23 bases remaining between them. Germline assignment: CDR1 MDHEN and CDR2 SYDVKM. CDR3 length equals 15 residues. The CDR3 loop reads CASSLQGFYVVGQYF. The CDR3 region has the DNA TGTGCCAGCAGTCTACAGGGATTCTACGTTGTTGGGCAGTACTTC.

The chain combines TRBV27 with TRBJ1-5; D is uncertain. Germline CDR1 and CDR2: MNHEY and SMNVEV (reference sequence). Trimming stripped 2 bases from V and 3 bases from J, with 8 bases between. This CDR3 contains 14 residues. The CDR3 sequence is CASSLRAPNQPQHF. The CDR3, as DNA: TGTGCCAGCAGTTTAAGGGCTCCCAATCAGCCCCAGCATTTT.

CDR3 nucleotide sequence: TGTGCCAGCAGTGCGTCCTATACAGGGATTGAGGAAAAACTGTTTTTT. Its protein product is CASSASYTGIEEKLFF. The genes are TRBV6-4 and TRBJ1-4, with TRBD1 as a possible D gene (6 bases). Per the germline V gene, CDR1 is MRHNA and CDR2 is SNTAGT. The CDR3 is 16 amino acids. Trimming left V 4 bases short and J 8 bases short, with 20 bases between.

V is TRBV11-2 and J is TRBJ1-2, with 8 bases identical to TRBD1. This CDR3 comprises 14 residues. The ends lost 7 bases at V and 6 bases at J; junction bases unmatched: 10. Per germline, CDR1 SGHAT and CDR2 FQNNGV. The CDR3 DNA sequence: TGTGCCAGCACCCTCAACGCAGGGGGCAATGGCTACACCTTC. Residues: CASTLNAGGNGYTF.